Below are 27 T cell receptor beta chains sequenced from a single sample in a study of cytomegalovirus exposure and HLA in healthy donors. Primers included in the PCR were 60 Vbeta and 13 Jbeta primers. Data came from immunoSEQ multiplex PCR; TCRdb stores just in-frame clones and leaves some out. The table shows 150,000 or so clones, with approximately 80% occurring only once. The sample consisted of PBMCs. These TCRs come from a female donor in good health and CMV-seronegative.

CDR3 sequence: CASSYSRDPNTEAFF. In DNA form, the CDR3 reads TGTGCCAGCAGTTACTCGCGGGACCCGAACACTGAAGCTTTCTTT. This sequence joins TRBV6-6 and TRBJ1-1, with D possibly TRBD1 on 5 matching bases. The CDR3 loop spans 15 amino acids. Germline V gives CDR1 MNHNY, CDR2 SVGAGI (reference sequence). V was pared by 0 bases and J by 1 base, with 9 bases between.

This clone occurred a few times. This chain uses TRBV5-1 with TRBJ2-7; weak D call: TRBD1 (5 bases). Trimming removed 3 bases at V and 6 bases at J, with 16 bases between. Germline CDR1 reads SGHRS; CDR2 reads YFSETQ. The CDR3 runs to 14 residues. The CDR3 nucleotides read TGCGCCAGCAGCTGGTTCGCAGGGTCTGGCGAGCAGTACTTC. Its translation: CASSWFAGSGEQYF.

This clone has only a few counts. The genes are TRBV6-1 and TRBJ2-1; 11 bases fit TRBD2. The CDR3 is 17 amino acids. Trimming removed 0 bases from V and 5 bases from J; junction bases left unmatched: 6. Germline V CDR1 and CDR2: MNHNS, SASEGT. In DNA, the CDR3 is TGTGCCAGCAGTGAAGCTCTTAGCGGGGGGGTGGACAATGAGCAGTTCTTC. Encoded protein: CASSEALSGGVDNEQFF.

Comments on this clone: A junction boundary mismatches the germline segment, possibly from a read error. The gene calls are TRBV23-1 and TRBJ2-6; 7 bases align to TRBD1. TRBV23-1 is an ORF for which the function is uncertain. This CDR3 region has 16 residues. The CDR3 sequence is CARQNDEQGPANGLTF. The CDR3, as DNA: TGCGCCCGACAAAACGACGAACAGGGGCCAGCCAACGGCCTGACTTTC.

The chain recombines TRBV12-5 with TRBJ2-2; TRBD1 matches 12 bases. The CDR3 has 17 residues. After removal of 0 bases from V and 6 bases from J, the junction contained 5 bases not matched to a gene. Germline V gene sequence: CDR1 LGHNT, CDR2 FRNRAP. The CDR3 DNA follows: TGTGCTAGTGGTTTGGTATTGGGACAGGGGGCCGCCGGGGAGCTGTTTTTT. It is translated as CASGLVLGQGAAGELFF.

On this clone: A read error may account for a junction end that differs from germline. J is TRBJ2-5 and V is TRBV7-9, with 10 nucleotides matching TRBD2. Germline V gives CDR1 SEHNR, CDR2 FQNEAQ (reference sequence). CDR3 length equals 16 residues. The CDR3 sequence: CSSSSVAGGPLETQYF. The CDR3 nucleotides are TGTTCCAGCAGTAGCGTAGCGGGGGGACCGTTGGAGACCCAGTACTTC.

This chain joins TRBV10-1 and TRBJ1-2; D gene ambiguous. Germline assignment: CDR1 WNHNN and CDR2 SYGVQD (reference sequence). The ends were cut back, 6 bases at V and 5 bases at J, with 13 bases in the middle. There are 13 residues in the CDR3. CDR3 DNA: TGCGCCAGCAGAATTTGCGGACTTTATGGCTACACCTTC. Its protein product is CASRICGLYGYTF.

The J gene is TRBJ1-1, the V gene TRBV19; 12 bases map to TRBD1. V lost 3 bases, J lost 4 bases, and 6 bases stayed unmatched. The V gene's germline CDR1 is LNHDA and CDR2 SQIVND (reference sequence). The CDR3 extends over 16 amino acids. The DNA for the CDR3 is TGTGCCAGTAGTATTACCGGGACAGGGGGCCTCACTGAAGCTTTCTTT. Translating it yields CASSITGTGGLTEAFF.

J is TRBJ1-4 and V is TRBV4-2; 7 nucleotides match TRBD1. The CDR3 contains 16 residues. The V segment lost 0 bases and the J segment 8 bases; nucleotides outside the gene matches: 9. In germline, CDR1 is LGHNA, CDR2 YNFKEQ. CDR3 sequence (DNA): TGTGCCAGCAGCCAAGACTGGGCAGGGGGAGGAGAAAAACTGTTTTTT. It codes for CASSQDWAGGGEKLFF.

The chain combines TRBV7-2 with TRBJ2-3, with TRBD1 matching over 10 bases. With 5 bases clipped from V and 2 bases from J, the junction kept 7 bases outside the gene matches. This CDR3 is built from 16 residues. Germline-derived CDR1 and CDR2 are SGHTA and FQGNSA. The CDR3 reads CASSLSGTGVTDTQYF. For the CDR3, the DNA is TGTGCCAGCAGCCTAAGCGGGACAGGGGTCACAGATACGCAGTATTTT.

The table lists this clone with a count of one. CDR3 in DNA: TGTGCCAGCAGCTCACAGGGTCAGTCCTATAATTCACCCCTCCACTTT. The encoded protein is CASSSQGQSYNSPLHF. The rearrangement uses TRBV5-4 and TRBJ1-6; D might be TRBD1 (6 bases). CDR1 and CDR2 from the germline V gene are SGHNT and YYREEE (reference sequence). This CDR3 spans 16 amino acids. V shed 3 bases and J shed 1 base, with 11 bases lying between them.

A single count supports this clone. This chain joins TRBV27 and TRBJ1-2, with 7 bases lining up with TRBD1. There are 14 residues in the CDR3. Germline assignment: CDR1 MNHEY and CDR2 SMNVEV (reference sequence). After removal of 5 bases from V and 2 bases from J, the junction contained 5 bases not matched to a gene. CDR3 sequence reads: CASSTKTGNYGYTF. The CDR3 coding sequence is TGTGCCAGCAGTACCAAGACAGGGAACTATGGCTACACCTTC.

V and J are TRBV5-6 and TRBJ2-5; D gene uncertain. Trimming removed 2 bases at V and 5 bases at J, with 4 bases between. This CDR3 spans 11 amino acids. CDR1 is SGHDT and CDR2 is YYEEEE in the germline V gene. The CDR3 region is CASSFRETQYF. CDR3 nucleotides: TGTGCCAGCAGCTTTCGGGAGACCCAGTACTTC.

In this sample, this clone turned up once. The rearrangement links TRBV15 to TRBJ2-3; D not resolved. The ends were cut back, 0 bases at V and 1 base at J, with 14 bases in the middle. This CDR3 comprises 17 residues. Germline CDR1 and CDR2: LNHNV and YYDKDF (reference sequence). In DNA, the CDR3 is TGTGCCACCAGCAGAGAGCTGATCGGTGGAGGCACAGATACGCAGTATTTT. Its protein product is CATSRELIGGGTDTQYF.

This clone has only a few counts. This chain uses TRBV7-9 with TRBJ1-1, with 10 nucleotides matching TRBD1. CDR1 is SEHNR, CDR2 FQNEAQ, per germline (reference sequence). Trimming at V came to 1 base and at J to 6 bases, leaving 5 bases not matched to a gene. This CDR3 is 15 amino acids long. In DNA, the CDR3 is TGTGCCAGCAGCTTAGGAGACAGGGGGCGGTCTGAAGCTTTCTTT. This codes for CASSLGDRGRSEAFF.

Only one count was recorded for this clone. The chain has TRBV5-4 and TRBJ2-7; a weak D match, TRBD2 (5 bases). In germline, CDR1 is SGHNT, CDR2 YYREEE (reference sequence). The V gene lost 3 bases and the J gene lost 0 bases, with 7 bases spanning the gap. The CDR3 has 13 amino acids. CDR3 sequence: CASSWERSYEQYF. CDR3 DNA sequence: TGTGCCAGCAGCTGGGAGCGCTCCTACGAGCAGTACTTC.

The gene calls are TRBV28 and TRBJ1-4; 7 nucleotides line up with TRBD1. This CDR3 contains 14 residues. The V segment lost 4 bases and the J segment 10 bases; nucleotides outside the gene matches: 9. The germline gives CDR1 MDHEN, CDR2 SYDVKM. In nucleotides, the CDR3 is TGTGCCAGCAGTTCTCCTGAATACAGGGGAAAACTGTTTTTT. Translating gives CASSSPEYRGKLFF.

To note about this clone: The junction departs from the called germline gene at one end, perhaps through a read error. The chain combines TRBV27 with TRBJ2-4; possible D gene TRBD1, 5 bases. CDR1 MNHEY and CDR2 SMNVEV come from the germline V gene (reference sequence). This CDR3 spans 15 amino acids. The CDR3 loop is CASSSWTRAKNSQYF. CDR3 nucleotide sequence: TGTGCCAGCAGTTCTTGGACAAGAGCCAAAAACAGTCAGTACTTC.

The chain links TRBV6-5 to TRBJ2-7; D gene uncertain. CDR1 and CDR2 from the germline V gene are MNHEY and SVGAGI. V was clipped by 2 bases and J by 10 bases, with 9 bases between them. This CDR3 comprises 11 residues. The CDR3 DNA reads as TGTGCCAGCAGTTACAGGTTGACACAGTACTTC. It specifies CASSYRLTQYF.

This clone is a singleton in its sample. V gene TRBV9 combines with J gene TRBJ2-3; weak D call: TRBD2 (6 bases). Looked up from germline, CDR1 is SGDLS and CDR2 is YYNGEE. Trimming pared 4 bases from V and 3 bases from J, leaving 12 bases between. This CDR3 spans 14 amino acids. The CDR3 reads CASSLGTFTDTQYF. DNA of the CDR3: TGTGCCAGCAGCTTAGGGACTTTTACAGATACGCAGTATTTT.

The gene calls are TRBV6-6 and TRBJ1-5, with TRBD1 identical over 10 bases. This CDR3 contains 15 residues. The trim removed 2 bases at V and 2 bases at J, leaving 0 bases unmatched. From germline, CDR1 is MNHNY and CDR2 SVGAGI (reference sequence). The CDR3 here is CASSYGTGGNQPQHF. CDR3 nucleotides: TGTGCCAGCAGTTACGGGACAGGGGGCAATCAGCCCCAGCATTTT.

This clone was detected only a few times. The chain links TRBV5-1 to TRBJ2-1; 7 bases are shared with TRBD1. Germline lookup yields CDR1 SGHRS and CDR2 YFSETQ. With 5 bases clipped from V and 3 bases from J, the junction kept 5 bases outside the gene matches. This CDR3 is built from 14 residues. In DNA, the CDR3 is TGCGCCAGCAGGGACGGGACAGACTACAATGAGCAGTTCTTC. Protein product: CASRDGTDYNEQFF.

The chain uses TRBV12-5 and TRBJ2-7, with D uncertain. CDR3 size: 12 residues. Trimming took 3 bases from V and 2 from J, leaving 5 bases between them. Per the germline V gene, CDR1 is LGHNT and CDR2 is FRNRAP. The CDR3 loop reads CASGLATYEQYF. The CDR3, as DNA: TGTGCTAGTGGTTTAGCTACCTACGAGCAGTACTTC.

The V gene is TRBV5-6, the J gene TRBJ2-7; D is undetermined. The CDR3 has 11 residues. Looked up from germline, CDR1 is SGHDT and CDR2 is YYEEEE. V gave up 5 bases and J gave up 2 bases, with 5 bases separating them. The CDR3 region is CASSRTYEQYF. The CDR3 nucleotides read TGTGCCAGCAGTAGAACCTACGAGCAGTACTTC.

This clone was counted once. This chain's CDR3 is CASSLFFVPGRSPLHF. The CDR3 coding sequence is TGTGCCAGCAGCTTATTCTTTGTCCCCGGGAGATCACCCCTCCACTTT. The V and J genes are TRBV7-9 and TRBJ1-6; D uncertain. This CDR3 is built from 16 residues. Per the germline V gene, CDR1 is SEHNR and CDR2 is FQNEAQ (reference sequence). V was trimmed by 2 bases and J by 10 bases, leaving 18 bases between them.

This chain connects TRBV7-2 to TRBJ2-5; the match to TRBD1 covers 7 bases. The DNA end lines up better with TRBJ2-7; the J call may be wrong. Germline CDR1 reads SGHTA; CDR2 reads FQGNSA. The length of the CDR3 is 12 residues. CDR3 residues: CASSSTGVEQYF. The DNA for the CDR3 is TGTGCCAGCAGCTCTACAGGGGTCGAGCAGTACTTC.

This clone appeared once. V and J are TRBV28 and TRBJ1-2; no reliable D call. Germline loops: CDR1 MDHEN, CDR2 SYDVKM. Deletions cut 4 bases from V and 4 bases from J, with 7 bases between. The CDR3 covers 12 residues. The CDR3 bases are TGTGCCAGCAGTTCGGTCGGCTATGGCTACACCTTC. This encodes CASSSVGYGYTF.